Below, 21 T cell receptor beta chains from the same sample are listed, as sequenced in a study of cytomegalovirus exposure and HLA in healthy donors. The PCR contained 60 Vbeta and 13 Jbeta primers. Sequenced by immunoSEQ multiplex PCR; TCRdb stores in-frame clones only, minus some. The sample holds around 130,000 clones, around 80% seen once. What was sequenced was PBMCs. Source of these receptors: a man aged 25-45 years in good health and CMV-seronegative.

The chain combines TRBV9 with TRBJ2-5; 9 bases are a match to TRBD1. Unmatched junction bases numbered 8, after V lost 2 bases and J lost 3 bases. The germline V gene has CDR1 SGDLS and CDR2 YYNGEE. The CDR3 spans 16 residues. CDR3 sequence: CASSVNRDRVEETQYF. CDR3 nucleotides: TGTGCCAGCAGCGTTAACCGGGACAGGGTCGAAGAGACCCAGTACTTC.

The chain has TRBV5-6 and TRBJ2-5; perhaps TRBD1 as D (7 bases). The germline gives CDR1 SGHDT, CDR2 YYEEEE. The V gene lost 0 bases and the J gene lost 4 bases, with 13 bases spanning the gap. This CDR3 contains 15 residues. CDR3 nucleotide sequence: TGTGCCAGCAGCTTGGGACAGGGAGGTGCAGAGACCCAGTACTTC. Its protein is CASSLGQGGAETQYF.

This clone appeared once. The rearrangement uses TRBV6-6 and TRBJ2-1; D is perhaps TRBD2 (6 bases). CDR3 length equals 13 residues. V shed 5 bases and J shed 9 bases, with 14 bases lying between them. In germline, CDR1 is MNHNY, CDR2 SVGAGI (reference sequence). CDR3 bases: TGTGCCAGCAGTCGGGACTCCTCACCTGAGCAGTTCTTC. It is translated as CASSRDSSPEQFF.

This clone showed up just a few times. This chain connects TRBV4-3 to TRBJ2-1; 7 nucleotides align to TRBD1. J lost 6 bases, V lost 4 bases, and 9 bases had no gene match. The CDR3 totals 15 residues. Per the germline V gene, CDR1 is LGHNA and CDR2 is YSLEER. CDR3 sequence (DNA): TGCGCCAGCAGCCGTCGGACAGGCTCGGGCAATGAGCAGTTCTTC. Amino acids: CASSRRTGSGNEQFF.

This clone has a handful of counts. The chain is built from TRBV15 and TRBJ2-7, with 10 bases fitting TRBD1. After removal of 1 base from V and 2 bases from J, the junction contained 2 bases not matched to a gene. The V gene's germline CDR1 is LNHNV and CDR2 YYDKDF (reference sequence). The CDR3 loop spans 15 amino acids. CDR3 DNA sequence: TGTGCCACCAGCAGAGGCGACAGGGGGCCCTACGAGCAGTACTTC. Its protein product is CATSRGDRGPYEQYF.

This clone was observed a few times. This chain links TRBV28 with TRBJ1-3; D not resolved. V was clipped by 6 bases and J by 6 bases, with 18 bases between them. CDR1 MDHEN and CDR2 SYDVKM come from the germline V gene. The CDR3 totals 15 residues. Written as DNA, the CDR3 is TGTGCCAGCAGCCAGGCTGGAGGAGAAACAAACACCATATATTTT. The encoded protein is CASSQAGGETNTIYF.

The chain couples TRBV29-1 to TRBJ2-5; weak D call: TRBD2 (6 bases). Trimming stripped 4 bases from V and 2 bases from J, with 11 bases between. The V gene's germline CDR1 is SQVTM and CDR2 ANQGSEA. The CDR3 covers 13 residues. The CDR3 nucleotides are TGCAGCGTTGCGGGGAGGCTTCAAGAGACCCAGTACTTC. This translates into CSVAGRLQETQYF.

This sequence joins TRBV5-6 and TRBJ2-5, with TRBD1 identical over 8 bases. The CDR3 runs 15 residues. V lost 4 bases and J lost 1; bases outside the gene matches: 6. Germline assignment: CDR1 SGHDT and CDR2 YYEEEE. CDR3 bases: TGTGCCAGCAGCGGGGACAGGATAATCCAAGAGACCCAGTACTTC. Translating gives CASSGDRIIQETQYF.

Only one count was recorded for this clone. The chain has TRBV15 and TRBJ1-5; TRBD1 agrees at 8 bases. The germline V gene has CDR1 LNHNV and CDR2 YYDKDF (reference sequence). The CDR3 is 15 residues long. J lost 5 bases, V lost 1 base, and 4 bases had no gene match. The CDR3 is CATSRGTGQYQPQHF. The DNA for the CDR3 is TGTGCCACCAGCAGAGGGACAGGGCAGTATCAGCCCCAGCATTTT.

The rearrangement uses TRBV7-9 and TRBJ2-1, with 10 bases that match TRBD2. With V trimmed by 4 bases and J by 2 bases, 8 bases remained unmatched. This CDR3 is 17 amino acids long. Per the germline V gene, CDR1 is SEHNR and CDR2 is FQNEAQ (reference sequence). The CDR3 sequence: CASSSKSGRAAYNEQFF. In DNA, the CDR3 is TGTGCCAGCAGCTCGAAGAGCGGGAGGGCCGCCTACAATGAGCAGTTCTTC.

The chain combines TRBV6-1 with TRBJ1-3, with D perhaps matching TRBD1 (5 bases). Germline CDR1 MNHNS, CDR2 SASEGT. Trimming shortened V by 6 bases and J by 2 bases, and 14 bases separated the two germline ends. The length of the CDR3 is 15 residues. CDR3 nucleotide sequence: TGTGCCAGCAGAGAGGTGGGGCTTCCTGGAAACACCATATATTTT. It specifies CASREVGLPGNTIYF.

This chain joins TRBV28 and TRBJ1-2, with D maybe TRBD1 (5 bases). This CDR3 is 13 amino acids long. V lost 5 bases, J lost 8 bases, and 15 bases lay in between. Germline V CDR1 and CDR2: MDHEN, SYDVKM. CDR3 sequence (DNA): TGTGCCAGCAGTCTCCCGGAGGGACGAGGCTACACCTTC. Protein product: CASSLPEGRGYTF.

This chain uses TRBV7-2 with TRBJ2-5; D unclear. The ends were cut back, 5 bases at V and 5 bases at J, with 12 bases in the middle. Looked up from germline, CDR1 is SGHTA and CDR2 is FQGNSA. The CDR3 contains 13 residues. CDR3 sequence (DNA): TGTGCCAGCAGCAAGTCCCTCGGGGAGACCCAGTACTTC. Its protein is CASSKSLGETQYF.

The chain employs TRBV6-1 and TRBJ2-7; D unresolved. This CDR3 has 14 residues. Trimming took 4 bases from V and 0 from J, leaving 10 bases between them. Germline V CDR1 and CDR2: MNHNS, SASEGT. The chain's CDR3 is CASSVYRNSYEQYF. DNA of the CDR3: TGTGCCAGCAGTGTATACAGAAACTCCTACGAGCAGTACTTC.

This clone was seen just once. The rearrangement uses TRBV15 and TRBJ2-1; 8 bases align to TRBD1. Germline V gene sequence: CDR1 LNHNV, CDR2 YYDKDF (reference sequence). This CDR3 is built from 15 residues. J lost 5 bases, V lost 1 base, and 4 bases had no gene match. CDR3 protein: CATSRGDRGNNEQFF. CDR3 coding DNA: TGTGCCACCAGCAGAGGAGACAGGGGTAACAATGAGCAGTTCTTC.

This sequence joins TRBV30 and TRBJ2-5, with 10 bases aligning to TRBD2. V lost 1 base to trimming and J lost 5 bases; unmatched junction nucleotides: 4. This CDR3 has 14 amino acids. The V gene's germline CDR1 is GTSNPN and CDR2 SVGIG (reference sequence). CDR3 amino acids: CAWSASGSGETQYF. In DNA form, the CDR3 reads TGTGCCTGGAGTGCTAGCGGGAGTGGGGAGACCCAGTACTTC. Filled out from reference TRBV30 and TRBJ2-5, the complete variable domain reads SQTIHQWPATLVQPVGSPLSLECTVEGTSNPNLYWYRQAAGRGLQLLFYSVGIGQISSEVPQNLSASRPQDRQFILSSKKLLLSDSGFYLCAWSASGSGETQYFGPGTRLLVL.

The chain joins TRBV28 to TRBJ2-3; 9 bases fit TRBD2. This CDR3 contains 18 residues. With V trimmed by 0 bases and J by 6 bases, 13 bases remained unmatched. The germline V gene encodes CDR1 MDHEN and CDR2 SYDVKM. CDR3 residues: CASSLWGLGREGPDTQYF. The CDR3, as DNA: TGTGCCAGCAGTTTATGGGGTCTAGGGCGGGAGGGCCCTGATACGCAGTATTTT.

This clone was seen a few times. The rearrangement joins TRBV7-8 to TRBJ2-1; 7 nucleotides match TRBD1. This CDR3 comprises 15 residues. V was pared by 4 bases and J by 0 bases, with 3 bases of the junction left unmatched. Germline CDR1 reads SGHVS; CDR2 reads FQNEAQ. The DNA for the CDR3 is TGTGCCAGCAGCTATTGGGACAGCTCCTACAATGAGCAGTTCTTC. It codes for CASSYWDSSYNEQFF. Full variable domain (missing parts from reference TRBV7-8 and TRBJ2-1): GAGVSQSPRYKVAKRGQDVALRCDPISGHVSLFWYQQALGQGPEFLTYFQNEAQLDKSGLPSDRFFAERPEGSVSTLKIQRTQQEDSAVYLCASSYWDSSYNEQFFGPGTRLTVL.

In its sample, this clone was seen a few times. V is TRBV19 and J is TRBJ1-4; perhaps TRBD1 as D (5 bases). This CDR3 spans 15 amino acids. Germline-derived CDR1 and CDR2 are LNHDA and SQIVND (reference sequence). V was clipped by 7 bases and J by 3 bases, with 15 bases between them. CDR3: CASNSGFSPNEKLFF. The CDR3, as DNA: TGTGCCAGTAACTCAGGGTTCTCGCCTAATGAAAAACTGTTTTTT.

The chain joins TRBV4-2 to TRBJ2-3, with TRBD1 matching 8 bases. This CDR3 contains 18 residues. Germline V CDR1 and CDR2: LGHNA, YNFKEQ. The J segment lost 2 bases and the V segment lost 0 bases, leaving 10 bases of the junction unmatched. The CDR3 nucleotides read TGTGCCAGCAGCCAAGATCCCCCAGGGGGCGTCACCACAGATACGCAGTATTTT. The encoded protein is CASSQDPPGGVTTDTQYF.

The rearrangement joins TRBV5-1 to TRBJ1-5, with TRBD1 matching over 7 bases. The V segment lost 4 bases and the J segment 2 bases; nucleotides outside the gene matches: 3. The CDR3 is made up of 14 amino acids. Germline V gives CDR1 SGHRS, CDR2 YFSETQ. This CDR3 reads CASSPGQGNQPQHF. The DNA for the CDR3 is TGCGCCAGCAGCCCCGGACAGGGCAATCAGCCCCAGCATTTT.